The 21 T cell receptor beta chains reported below all come from one sample, sequenced in a study of blood T cells in healthy people across ages. The use of a sample-barcoded 5' primer and a J-beta primer mix characterized a second PCR of roughly 6 to 11 cycles. TCRdb re-called the 5' RACE reads with MiXCR, one entry per CDR3 protein. The repertoire includes 700,000 to 850,000 distinct CDR3 sequences, 40% to 65% of them detected once, and roughly 37% sits in the top ten. Sequenced input: blood. The receptors derive from a man aged 80 or over in good health.

This clonotype was seen just once. This sequence joins TRBV18 and TRBJ2-1; D not resolved. The CDR3 totals 16 residues. V lost 2 bases, J lost 0 bases, and 11 bases lay in between. Germline CDR1 and CDR2: KGHSH and LQKENI. Written as DNA, the CDR3 is TGTGCCAGCTCACCAAACATGGATAGCTCCTACAATGAGCAGTTCTTC. This translates into CASSPNMDSSYNEQFF.

The chain recombines TRBV30 with TRBJ1-1, with 10 bases that match TRBD1. The V gene's germline CDR1 is GTSNPN and CDR2 SVGIG (reference sequence). The V and J ends lost 2 bases and 6 bases, in that order; junction bases with no gene match: 6. The CDR3 totals 14 residues. CDR3 loop: CAWSQGDRGSEAFF. The CDR3 region has the DNA TGTGCCTGGAGTCAGGGGGACAGGGGATCTGAAGCTTTCTTT.

This clonotype was seen a handful of times. The chain combines TRBV5-4 with TRBJ2-7; no reliable D call. The germline CDR1 and CDR2 sequences are SGHNT and YYREEE (reference sequence). V was shortened by 4 bases and J by 6 bases, with 11 bases between the two germline ends. The CDR3 runs to 12 residues. The CDR3: CASSTKSGEQYF. CDR3 coding DNA: TGTGCCAGCAGCACAAAATCGGGCGAGCAGTACTTC.

The chain recombines TRBV7-9 with TRBJ2-7; 8 bases fit TRBD1. Trimming cost V 2 bases and J 1 base; bases outside gene matches: 4. This CDR3 comprises 15 residues. CDR1 is SEHNR and CDR2 is FQNEAQ in the germline V gene (reference sequence). CDR3 in DNA: TGTGCCAGCAGCTTATATGGGACAGGATCCTACGAGCAGTACTTC. Residues: CASSLYGTGSYEQYF.

This clonotype has just a few counts. The genes are TRBV28 and TRBJ2-3; D unclear. Trimming removed 6 bases at V and 6 bases at J, with 13 bases between. Germline CDR1 is MDHEN and CDR2 is SYDVKM. The CDR3 has 13 amino acids. The CDR3 sequence is CASSPPIVDTQYF. The CDR3 DNA is TGTGCCAGCAGCCCCCCCATCGTGGATACGCAGTATTTT.

The chain recombines TRBV5-1 with TRBJ1-6, with TRBD1 identical over 10 bases. With V trimmed by 5 bases and J by 10 bases, 6 bases remained unmatched. In germline, CDR1 is SGHRS, CDR2 YFSETQ. The CDR3 has 14 residues. For the CDR3, the DNA is TGCGCCAGCAGACCGGGACAGGGGAAGTCACCCCTCCACTTT. It yields the protein CASRPGQGKSPLHF.

The rearrangement joins TRBV7-2 to TRBJ1-4; D is ambiguous. The CDR3 is made up of 16 amino acids. Trimming removed 1 base from V and 5 bases from J, with 14 bases in between. The germline CDR1 and CDR2 sequences are SGHTA and FQGNSA. CDR3 in amino acids: CASSLVGNQQNEKLFF. CDR3 nucleotides: TGTGCCAGCAGCTTAGTAGGAAATCAGCAAAATGAAAAACTGTTTTTT.

The chain recombines TRBV5-1 with TRBJ2-1; TRBD2 might be the D (5 bases). The CDR3 sequence is 14 residues long. V lost 0 bases and J lost 8, with 12 bases in between. CDR1 is SGHRS, CDR2 YFSETQ, per germline. CDR3 sequence (DNA): TGCGCCAGCAGCTTGGAAGGAGAGAGGGATGAGCAGTTCTTC. It yields the protein CASSLEGERDEQFF.

This clonotype occurred a few times. The chain combines TRBV29-1 with TRBJ1-2; possibly TRBD1 for D (6 bases). The CDR3 has 11 residues. Germline V gives CDR1 SQVTM, CDR2 ANQGSEA. V lost 6 bases to trimming and J lost 7 bases, with 12 bases between them. Written as DNA, the CDR3 is TGCAGCGTCACAGGGCCGGGTGGCTACACCTTC. This sequence encodes CSVTGPGGYTF.

J is TRBJ2-1 and V is TRBV7-3; D unclear. The CDR3 totals 15 residues. Trimming shortened V by 4 bases and J by 0 bases, and 10 bases separated the two germline ends. CDR1 is SGHTA, CDR2 FQGTGA, per germline. For the CDR3, the DNA is TGTGCCAGCAGCTACGACAAAAGCTCCTACAATGAGCAGTTCTTC. Its translation is CASSYDKSSYNEQFF.

CDR3 bases: TGTGCCACCAGTGAGTCCAGCGGGAGGTCTTCCAATGAGCAGTTCTTC. Its protein product is CATSESSGRSSNEQFF. This chain links TRBV24-1 with TRBJ2-1; 9 bases are a match to TRBD2. Per the germline V gene, CDR1 is KGHDR and CDR2 is SFDVKD. J lost 6 bases, V lost 4 bases, and 9 bases had no gene match. CDR3 length: 16 amino acids.

This clonotype was seen only a few times. V usage is TRBV5-1 and J usage is TRBJ2-3; 8 nucleotides agree with TRBD2. CDR1 SGHRS and CDR2 YFSETQ come from the germline V gene. The CDR3 is 15 residues long. The trim removed 5 bases at V and 0 bases at J, leaving 5 bases unmatched. CDR3 bases: TGCGCCAGCAGGGTAGCGGGGACTAGCACAGATACGCAGTATTTT. As protein: CASRVAGTSTDTQYF.

This clonotype was picked up a small number of times. A much larger clone is a single base away; this may be a read error. The chain is built from TRBV11-2 and TRBJ1-5; tentatively, D is TRBD1 (6 bases). The CDR3 is made up of 14 amino acids. CDR1 is SGHAT and CDR2 is FQNNGV in the germline V gene. The CDR3 coding sequence is TGTGCCAACAGCTTGGGACAAACGAATCAGCCCCAGCATTTT. This encodes CANSLGQTNQPQHF.

As to this clonotype: Germline and junction disagree at one end, which may indicate a read error. The V and J genes are TRBV11-1 and TRBJ2-7; tentatively, D is TRBD2 (6 bases). The CDR3 extends over 14 amino acids. Germline V gives CDR1 SGHAT, CDR2 FQDESV (reference sequence). The CDR3 loop is CVSSFVAGTYEQYF. The CDR3 DNA reads TGTGTCAGCAGCTTTGTGGCGGGGACCTACGAGCAGTACTTC.

The chain joins TRBV9 to TRBJ2-7; D is uncertain. Germline V gene lookup returns CDR1 SGDLS and CDR2 YYNGEE. The CDR3 spans 17 residues. V gave up 0 bases and J gave up 0 bases, with 16 bases separating them. CDR3 nucleotide sequence: TGTGCCAGCAGCGTAGGAGGTCCAGCGCTTAGCTCCTACGAGCAGTACTTC. Protein product: CASSVGGPALSSYEQYF. Drawing the rest from reference TRBV9 and TRBJ2-7, the complete variable domain is DSGVTQTPKHLITATGQRVTLRCSPRSGDLSVYWYQQSLDQGLQFLIQYYNGEERAKGNILERFSAQQFPDLHSELNLSSLELGDSALYFCASSVGGPALSSYEQYFGPGTRLTVT.

This rearrangement joins TRBV20-1 to TRBJ2-6, with D possibly TRBD1 on 6 matching bases. The CDR3 is made up of 15 amino acids. CDR1 and CDR2 from the germline V gene are DFQATT and SNEGSKA (reference sequence). V lost 7 bases and J 0 bases, leaving 13 bases between the germline ends. This chain's CDR3 is CSVSTGDSGANVLTF. The DNA for the CDR3 is TGCAGTGTCTCGACAGGAGACTCTGGGGCCAACGTCCTGACTTTC.

This clonotype was seen a few times. This rearrangement joins TRBV5-6 to TRBJ2-1; D is perhaps TRBD2 (6 bases). Germline loops: CDR1 SGHDT, CDR2 YYEEEE. Trimming shortened V by 1 base and J by 15 bases, and 20 bases separated the two germline ends. The CDR3 is 14 residues long. The CDR3 coding sequence is TGTGCCAGCAGCTTGCCGGGACTCCCCGGGGATACGTTCTTC. It specifies CASSLPGLPGDTFF. The entire variable domain, with the rest obtained from reference TRBV5-6 and TRBJ2-1, is as follows: DAGVTQSPTHLIKTRGQQVTLRCSPKSGHDTVSWYQQALGQGPQFIFQYYEEEERQRGNFPDRFSGHQFPNYSSELNVNALLLGDSALYLCASSLPGLPGDTFFGPGTRLTVL.

To note about this clonotype: One end of the junction varies from germline; a read error may be responsible. CDR3 sequence (DNA): TGCAGTGCTATAAGGCCGGAGTCCTACAAGGAGCAGTTCTTC. It translates to CSAIRPESYKEQFF. The rearrangement uses TRBV20-1 and TRBJ2-1; no clear D. CDR1 is DFQATT, CDR2 SNEGSKA, per germline (reference sequence). The CDR3 length is 14 residues.

This clonotype was seen only once. The V and J genes are TRBV5-1 and TRBJ2-3; D is unresolved. CDR3 length: 13 amino acids. The V gene's germline CDR1 is SGHRS and CDR2 YFSETQ. Trimming stripped 6 bases from V and 14 bases from J, with 22 bases between. The CDR3 region has the DNA TGCGCCAGCACCGACGCTGGCTTGTGGAGCGCGTATTTT. Amino acid sequence: CASTDAGLWSAYF.

The chain carries TRBV7-2 and TRBJ2-5; no reliable D call. This CDR3 contains 13 residues. Between the trimmed V and J ends, which lost 1 base and 5 bases, there was a span of 8 bases. Looked up from germline, CDR1 is SGHTA and CDR2 is FQGNSA. The DNA for the CDR3 is TGTGCCAGCAGCTTAGGTCCATACGAGACCCAGTACTTC. Its translation: CASSLGPYETQYF.

The chain has TRBV28 and TRBJ2-4; no reliable D call. Trimming took 8 bases from V and 0 from J, leaving 14 bases between them. CDR3 size: 15 residues. Per the germline V gene, CDR1 is MDHEN and CDR2 is SYDVKM. The CDR3 sequence: CASGYRVLAKNIQYF. CDR3 nucleotide sequence: TGTGCCAGCGGCTACCGGGTCCTAGCCAAAAACATTCAGTACTTC.